This record looks at one TCR beta chain sequence and its context. Its antigen target is currently unknown. The sample holds no much larger clone one base away, and base qualities are not on file. The data derive from a study of blood T cell repertoires in COVID-19 (dated by TCRdb to about 2020). As for the study more broadly: Samples from collaborators originated in the United States, Italy and Spain and spanned both the acute and convalescent phases of COVID-19. The material from the prospective study consisted of cDNA or gDNA derived from T cells, B-cell-depleted T cells, or PBMCs. Deeply sampled blood TCRbeta repertoires from subjects exposed to, actively infected with, or recovered from COVID-19 were included in the dataset. The repertoires were released in a freely available public database intended as a resource for research on the immune response to SARS-CoV-2. Samples came from the ongoing ImmuneRACE study (first 160 participants) plus 1,254 subjects from 6 global collaborators. Nearly every sample came with metadata listing a de-identified subject ID, COVID-19 status, age in years and sex. Where HLA class I and class II types were available, the types were taken from metadata supplied by the sample provider, not from assay-based typing.

One collaborating source in Seattle enrolled patients while the patients were actively infected and followed the patients over time throughout the course of disease. Each collaborating institution followed its own protocols to collect whole blood in K2EDTA tubes. Collaborator samples were shipped for TCRbeta analysis as frozen whole blood, isolated PBMCs, or DNA extracted from either sample type. The CDR3 has 15 amino acids, counting the end cysteine and phenylalanine. The read is trimmed to its CDR3 DNA, 45 bases read in frame from base 1. The germline V gene encodes CDR1 SGHRS and CDR2 YFSETQ. Trimming at the junction amounts to 5 bases on V and 0 bases on J, and the germline ends lie 14 bases apart. What the authors observed across the whole study: Clinical and demographic metadata were provided uncurated, with the amount varying by source and participant.

The immunoSEQ Assay, a bias-controlled multiplex PCR, was used to amplify TCRbeta CDR3 regions from genomic DNA. The paper's data handling went like this. Within the assay, amplification of reference gene primers was used to estimate how many nucleated cells each sample contained. To quantify the absolute abundance of each unique TCRbeta CDR3 rearrangement, sequence reads were collapsed and filtered. For each sample, productive Simpson clonality was calculated as the square root of Simpson's diversity index across productive rearrangements. TCRdb took over this immuneACCESS table, retaining in-frame rearrangements with V and J assigned. Such tables are incomplete; in checked studies, under half of the missing clones stem from an unresolved V gene, and the remainder is unexplained. The D gene and trimming were derived from the DNA, and the V and J assignments and clone size from that table. In this sample the table shows approximately 350,000 clones, 80% to 90% of which occur a single time. The top ten clonotypes cover approximately 3% of the sample.

This TCR was sampled from a woman aged 25-40 years with COVID-19, enrolled during active disease. Source material: peripheral blood. The chain is assembled from TRBV5-1 and TRBJ1-1; D gene: possibly TRBD1, on 6 matching bases. CDR3 sequence: CASSLGAKLNTEAFF. The DNA sequence is TGCGCCAGCAGTCTGGGGGCGAAATTGAACACTGAAGCTTTCTTT.